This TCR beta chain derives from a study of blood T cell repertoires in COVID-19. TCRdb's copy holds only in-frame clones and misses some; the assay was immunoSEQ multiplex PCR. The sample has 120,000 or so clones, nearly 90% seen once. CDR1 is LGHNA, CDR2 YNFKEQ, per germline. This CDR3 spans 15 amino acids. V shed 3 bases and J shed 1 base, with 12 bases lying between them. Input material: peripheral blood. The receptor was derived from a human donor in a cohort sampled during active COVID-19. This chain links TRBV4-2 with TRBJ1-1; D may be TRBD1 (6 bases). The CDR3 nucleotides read TGTGCCAGCAGCCAGGACGGGACATCGAACACTGAAGCTTTCTTT. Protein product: CASSQDGTSNTEAFF.